The rows below give T cell receptor beta chains drawn from one sample of a study of T cells in Graves' hyperthyroidism and ophthalmopathy. Each CDR3 protein is one row after TCRdb ran MiXCR on the multiplex PCR reads. The sample holds hundreds of thousands of distinct CDR3 sequences; roughly 15% are singletons and the top ten take approximately 13%. The specimen was blood. Source of these receptors: a woman between 45 and 65 years old with Graves' ophthalmopathy. Each CDR3 is given without its conserved first and last residue.

j_gene | v_gene | CDR3aa
TRBJ2-7 | TRBV7-2 | ASSPHWRQGYEQY
TRBJ2-1 | TRBV27 | ASSPQTGRYYNEQF
TRBJ2-7 | TRBV7-2 | ASSMDRGGYEQY
TRBJ2-7 | TRBV28 | ASSYARESSGSSYEQY
TRBJ2-1 | TRBV19 | ASLKSGDWEQF
TRBJ2-2 | TRBV5-1 | ASSHGTVNTGELF
TRBJ2-7 | TRBV29-1 | SVEDGRGTGSIEQY
TRBJ2-7 | TRBV7-2 | ASSLGTVSSGYEQY
TRBJ1-2 | TRBV20-1 | SAAVRQANYGYT
TRBJ1-4 | TRBV15 | ATSRDSGGQGGEKLF
TRBJ2-5 | TRBV6-2/TRBV6-3 | ASHRGGAVETQY
TRBJ2-7 | TRBV30 | AWSRDRGIYEQY
TRBJ1-2 | TRBV5-6 | ASSLKDREAGYT
TRBJ2-7 | TRBV27 | ASSAVGTYEEQY
TRBJ1-5 | TRBV27 | ASWDANQPQH
TRBJ2-7 | TRBV7-3 | ASSLFVGSSYEQY